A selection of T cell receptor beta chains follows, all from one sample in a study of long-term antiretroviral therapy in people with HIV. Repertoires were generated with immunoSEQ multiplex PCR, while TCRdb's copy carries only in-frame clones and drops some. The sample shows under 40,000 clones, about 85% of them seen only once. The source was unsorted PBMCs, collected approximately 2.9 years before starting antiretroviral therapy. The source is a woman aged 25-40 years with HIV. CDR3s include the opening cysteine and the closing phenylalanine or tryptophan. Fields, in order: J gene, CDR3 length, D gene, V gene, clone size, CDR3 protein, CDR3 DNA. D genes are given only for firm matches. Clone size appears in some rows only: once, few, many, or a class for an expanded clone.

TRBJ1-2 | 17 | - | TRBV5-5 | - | CASTSSIGQIANYGYTF | TGTGCCAGCACCTCCTCTATCGGGCAGATCGCTAACTATGGCTACACCTTC
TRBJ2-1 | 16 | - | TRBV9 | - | CASSVTGNPPYNEQFF | TGTGCCAGCAGCGTCACAGGGAACCCACCCTACAATGAGCAGTTCTTC
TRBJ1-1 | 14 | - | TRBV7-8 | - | CASSLDRLNTEAFF | TGTGCCAGCAGCTTAGACAGGCTCAACACTGAAGCTTTCTTT
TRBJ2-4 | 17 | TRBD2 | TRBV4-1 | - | CASSQDRGGLELNIQYF | TGCGCCAGCAGCCAAGATCGGGGGGGCTTAGAGCTGAACATTCAGTACTTC
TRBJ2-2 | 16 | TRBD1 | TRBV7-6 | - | CASSSPGQGAPGELFF | TGTGCCAGCAGCTCTCCAGGACAGGGGGCCCCCGGGGAGCTGTTTTTT
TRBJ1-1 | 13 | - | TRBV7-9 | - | CASSLDGGTEAFF | TGTGCCAGCAGCTTAGACGGGGGCACTGAAGCTTTCTTT
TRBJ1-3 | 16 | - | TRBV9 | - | CASSVSRDLPGNTIYF | TGTGCCAGCAGCGTATCCCGGGACTTACCTGGAAACACCATATATTTT
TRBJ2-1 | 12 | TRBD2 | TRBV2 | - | CASSETSGGKFF | TGTGCCAGCAGTGAGACTAGCGGGGGCAAGTTCTTC
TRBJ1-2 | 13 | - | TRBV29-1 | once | CSVEDIRALGYTF | TGCAGCGTTGAAGATATCAGGGCCCTTGGCTACACCTTC
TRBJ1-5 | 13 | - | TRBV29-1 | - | CSVLGDYNQPQHF | TGCAGCGTATTAGGGGATTACAATCAGCCCCAGCATTTT
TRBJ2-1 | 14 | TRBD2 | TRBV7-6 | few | CASSVPLAGNEQFF | TGTGCCAGCAGCGTACCCCTAGCGGGCAATGAGCAGTTCTTC
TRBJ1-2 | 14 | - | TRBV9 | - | CASSPPGGYNGYTF | TGTGCCAGCAGCCCGCCGGGGGGGTATAATGGCTACACCTTC
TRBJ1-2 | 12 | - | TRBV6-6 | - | CASTQGTYGYTF | TGTGCCAGCACCCAGGGGACCTATGGCTACACCTTC
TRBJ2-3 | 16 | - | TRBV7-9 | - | CASSPQDPRFTDTQYF | TGTGCCAGCAGCCCACAGGACCCTAGGTTCACAGATACGCAGTATTTT
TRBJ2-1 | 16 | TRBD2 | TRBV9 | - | CASSSRQLAVEYEQFF | TGTGCCAGCAGCTCAAGGCAGCTAGCGGTGGAGTATGAGCAGTTCTTC
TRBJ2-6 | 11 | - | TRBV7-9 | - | CASLIANVLTF | TGTGCCAGTCTCATCGCCAACGTCCTGACTTTC
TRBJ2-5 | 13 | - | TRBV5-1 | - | CASSLGRQETQYF | TGCGCCAGCAGCCTGGGACGGCAAGAGACCCAGTACTTC
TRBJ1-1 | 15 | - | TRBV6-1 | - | CASSEFRGMNTEAFF | TGTGCCAGCAGTGAATTCAGGGGAATGAACACTGAAGCTTTCTTT
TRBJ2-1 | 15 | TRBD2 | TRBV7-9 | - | CASSTTSRYGDEQFF | TGTGCCAGCAGCACGACTAGCAGGTATGGGGATGAGCAGTTCTTC
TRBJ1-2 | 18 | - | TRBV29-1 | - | CSVEDLGREYGEDYGYTF | TGCAGCGTTGAAGATCTCGGACGGGAATACGGGGAGGACTATGGCTACACCTTC
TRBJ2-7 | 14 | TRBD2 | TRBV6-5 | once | CASTTLAGIHEQYF | TGTGCCAGCACGACACTAGCGGGGATACACGAGCAGTACTTC
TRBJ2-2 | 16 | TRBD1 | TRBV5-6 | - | CASSARGQGNTGELFF | TGTGCCAGCAGCGCACGGGGACAGGGCAACACCGGGGAGCTGTTTTTT
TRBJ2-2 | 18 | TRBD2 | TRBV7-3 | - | CASSLKGTSGVDTGELFF | TGTGCCAGCAGCTTAAAAGGGACTAGCGGGGTCGACACCGGGGAGCTGTTTTTT
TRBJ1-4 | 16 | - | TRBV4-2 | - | CASSPALEGANEKLFF | TGTGCCAGCAGCCCCGCTTTAGAAGGGGCTAATGAAAAACTGTTTTTT
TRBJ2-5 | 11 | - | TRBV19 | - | CASSREETQYF | TGTGCCAGTAGCCGAGAAGAGACCCAGTACTTC
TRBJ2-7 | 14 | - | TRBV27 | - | CASSLTARVYEQYF | TGTGCCAGCAGTTTAACGGCCAGGGTCTACGAGCAGTACTTC
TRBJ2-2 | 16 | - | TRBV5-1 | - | CASSLRGSGFSGELFF | TGCGCCAGCAGCTTACGGGGGAGTGGCTTTTCCGGGGAGCTGTTTTTT
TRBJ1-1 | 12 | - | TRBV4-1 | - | CASSQKSGEAFF | TGCGCCAGCAGCCAAAAATCGGGTGAAGCTTTCTTT
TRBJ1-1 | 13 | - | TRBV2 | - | CASFPDRNTEAFF | TGTGCCAGCTTTCCTGACAGGAACACTGAAGCTTTCTTT
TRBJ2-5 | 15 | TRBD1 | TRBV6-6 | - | CASSYGTGVGETQYF | TGTGCCAGCAGTTACGGGACAGGGGTTGGGGAGACCCAGTACTTC
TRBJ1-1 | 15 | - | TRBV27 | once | CASSPGVGWGTEAFF | TGTGCCAGCAGTCCCGGGGTTGGCTGGGGGACTGAAGCTTTCTTT
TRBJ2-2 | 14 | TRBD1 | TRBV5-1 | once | CASSPGQGIGELFF | TGCGCCAGCAGCCCTGGACAGGGGATCGGGGAGCTGTTTTTT
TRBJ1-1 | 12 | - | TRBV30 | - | CALSNRAIEAFF | TGTGCCTTATCAAACAGGGCCATTGAAGCTTTCTTT
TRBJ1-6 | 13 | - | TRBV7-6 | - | CASSGRVGSPLHF | TGTGCCAGCAGCGGACGGGTGGGTTCACCCCTCCACTTT
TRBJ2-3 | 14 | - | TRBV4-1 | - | CASSQDPSTDTQYF | TGCGCCAGCAGCCAAGACCCAAGCACAGATACGCAGTATTTT
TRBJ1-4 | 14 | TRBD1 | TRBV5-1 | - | CASSLGTGLEKLFF | TGCGCCAGCAGTCTCGGGACAGGGCTTGAAAAACTGTTTTTT
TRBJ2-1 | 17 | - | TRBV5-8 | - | CASSLGGGTLGGNEQFF | TGTGCCAGCAGCTTGGGTGGCGGGACCCTAGGGGGCAATGAGCAGTTCTTC
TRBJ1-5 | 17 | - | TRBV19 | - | CASSIVGAGDSNQPQHF | TGTGCCAGTAGTATAGTAGGAGCAGGAGATAGCAATCAGCCCCAGCATTTT
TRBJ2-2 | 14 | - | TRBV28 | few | CASRPPTRAGELFF | TGTGCCAGCAGACCCCCGACTCGGGCCGGGGAGCTGTTTTTT
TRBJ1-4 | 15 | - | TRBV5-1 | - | CASSPTGPPNEKLFF | TGCGCCAGCAGCCCTACAGGGCCGCCTAATGAAAAACTGTTTTTT
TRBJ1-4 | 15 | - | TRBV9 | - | CASNTGGSGNEKLFF | TGTGCCAGCAACACTGGAGGGAGTGGTAATGAAAAACTGTTTTTT
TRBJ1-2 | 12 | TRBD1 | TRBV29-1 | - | CSVGQGQWGYTF | TGCAGCGTGGGACAGGGGCAATGGGGCTACACCTTC
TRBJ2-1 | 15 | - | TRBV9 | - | CASSDAGANYNEQFF | TGTGCCAGCAGCGACGCCGGGGCCAACTACAATGAGCAGTTCTTC
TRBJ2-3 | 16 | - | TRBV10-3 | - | CAISESSGASTDTQYF | TGTGCCATCAGTGAGTCGTCAGGGGCGAGCACAGATACGCAGTATTTT
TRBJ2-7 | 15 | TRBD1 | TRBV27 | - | CASSPTGVTSYEQYF | TGTGCCAGCAGTCCGACAGGGGTCACCTCCTACGAGCAGTACTTC
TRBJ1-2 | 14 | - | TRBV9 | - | CASSPGGGAIGYTF | TGTGCCAGCAGCCCAGGAGGGGGGGCGATAGGCTACACCTTC
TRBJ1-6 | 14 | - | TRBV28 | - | CASSLLRAGSPLHF | TGTGCCAGCAGTCTTCTTAGGGCAGGGTCACCCCTCCACTTT
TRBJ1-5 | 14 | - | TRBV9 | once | CASSAGSSNQPQHF | TGTGCCAGCAGCGCTGGAAGTAGCAATCAGCCCCAGCATTTT
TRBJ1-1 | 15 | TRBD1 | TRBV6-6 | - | CASSPRDRVNTEAFF | TGTGCCAGCAGTCCCCGGGACAGGGTTAACACTGAAGCTTTCTTT
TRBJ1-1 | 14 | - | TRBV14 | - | CASSKDWAGAEAFF | TGTGCCAGCAGCAAAGATTGGGCCGGCGCTGAAGCTTTCTTT
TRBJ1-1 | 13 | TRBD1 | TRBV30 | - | CAWMQNRGFEAFF | TGTGCCTGGATGCAAAACAGGGGTTTTGAAGCTTTCTTT